This T cell receptor beta chain emerged from a study of T cell responses to AZD1222 COVID-19 vaccine. Regarding the study as a whole: Clonal diversity was possibly underestimated; the donors were predominantly white British and more often female.

Assay: immunoSEQ multiplex PCR; the TCRdb copy retains only in-frame clones and omits some. The sample records 130,000 to 150,000 clones, about 93% being singletons. Note on this clone: As yet, its antigen is unknown.

Germline CDR1 reads SGHRS; CDR2 reads YFSETQ. This CDR3 region has 18 residues. V lost 2 bases to trimming and J lost 6 bases; unmatched junction nucleotides: 19. The sequence was collected from an adult in good health. The sample in question was peripheral blood, obtained on day 0 of AZD1222 vaccination. The J gene is TRBJ2-7, the V gene TRBV5-1, with TRBD2 identical over 8 bases. The CDR3 spells CASSLGTSGSSRRGEQYF. The DNA for the CDR3 is TGCGCCAGCAGCTTAGGTACAAGCGGGAGCTCCCGGAGGGGCGAGCAGTACTTC.